This T cell receptor beta chain is drawn from a study of T cell responses to AZD1222 COVID-19 vaccine. Across the whole study: Second-dose intervals of approximately 4 or approximately 12 weeks were pooled.

Trimming took 4 bases from V and 3 from J, leaving 13 bases between them. The germline gives CDR1 LNHDA, CDR2 SQIVND (reference sequence). The CDR3 covers 15 residues. Points on this clone: Its antigen remains unknown.

General study results and limits: A reported finding is that nearly half of spike-specific TCRs target unmutated variant regions. Clonal diversity was possibly underestimated; the donors were predominantly white British and more often female. Of the AZD1222 recipients, only 6 or 7 were seropositive at baseline.

Repertoires were generated with immunoSEQ multiplex PCR, while TCRdb's copy carries only in-frame clones and drops some. The table has roughly 100,000 clones, more than 70% seen once. This clonotype originated in an adult in good health. The chain joins TRBV19 to TRBJ2-1; no clear D gene. Here the sequenced sample was peripheral blood, taken on day 0 of AZD1222 vaccination. The CDR3: CASSTRVGFYNEQFF. CDR3 in DNA: TGTGCCAGTAGTACCCGAGTGGGGTTCTACAATGAGCAGTTCTTC.